The T cell receptor beta chain under discussion was sequenced for a study of T cell repertoires in cytomegalovirus infection. Remarks on this clonotype: Antigen unknown.

Overall study findings and caveats: It was HLA-C-restricted CMV-specific TCR beta clonotypes that dominated the response ex vivo.

One entry per CDR3 protein, called by TCRdb with MiXCR from the reads. The sample lists some 320,000 distinct CDR3 sequences; 8% to 9.5% were seen once. The specimen was PBMCs. The sequence derives from a human donor in good health (CMV status not recorded). Some clones in this sample may be carry-over from other donors' samples.

CDR3 residues: CASRPQGLDQPQHF. CDR3 DNA sequence: TGTGCCAGCAGACCACAGGGCCTGGATCAGCCCCAGCATTTT. The chain employs TRBV6-6 and TRBJ1-5; perhaps TRBD1 as D (6 bases). The CDR3 totals 14 residues. V was shortened by 6 bases and J by 5 bases, with 14 bases between the two germline ends. CDR1 is MNHNY, CDR2 SVGAGI, per germline (reference sequence).